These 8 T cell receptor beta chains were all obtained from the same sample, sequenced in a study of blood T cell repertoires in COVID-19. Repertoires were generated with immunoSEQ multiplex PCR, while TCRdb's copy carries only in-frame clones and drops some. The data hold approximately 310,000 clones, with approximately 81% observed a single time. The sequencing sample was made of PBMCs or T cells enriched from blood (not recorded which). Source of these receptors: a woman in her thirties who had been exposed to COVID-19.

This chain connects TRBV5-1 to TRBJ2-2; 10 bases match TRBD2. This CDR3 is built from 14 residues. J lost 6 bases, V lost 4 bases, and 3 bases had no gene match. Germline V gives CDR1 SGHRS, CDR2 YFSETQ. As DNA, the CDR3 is TGCGCCAGCAGCCTGGGACTAGCGCCCGGGGAGCTGTTTTTT. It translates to CASSLGLAPGELFF.

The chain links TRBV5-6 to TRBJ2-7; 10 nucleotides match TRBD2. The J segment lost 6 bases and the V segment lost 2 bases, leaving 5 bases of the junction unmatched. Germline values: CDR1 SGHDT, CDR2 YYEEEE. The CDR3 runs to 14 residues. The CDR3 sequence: CASSFQLAGSEQYF. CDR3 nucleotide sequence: TGTGCCAGCAGCTTTCAACTAGCGGGAAGCGAGCAGTACTTC. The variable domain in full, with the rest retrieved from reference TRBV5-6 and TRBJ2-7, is DAGVTQSPTHLIKTRGQQVTLRCSPKSGHDTVSWYQQALGQGPQFIFQYYEEEERQRGNFPDRFSGHQFPNYSSELNVNALLLGDSALYLCASSFQLAGSEQYFGPGTRLTVT.

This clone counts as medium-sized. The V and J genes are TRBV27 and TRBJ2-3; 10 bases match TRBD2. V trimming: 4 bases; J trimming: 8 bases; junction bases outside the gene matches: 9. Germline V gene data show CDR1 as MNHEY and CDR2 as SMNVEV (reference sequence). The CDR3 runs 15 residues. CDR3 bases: TGTGCCAGCAGTTCGGCTAGCGGGGGTGACAGTACGCAGTATTTT. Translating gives CASSSASGGDSTQYF.

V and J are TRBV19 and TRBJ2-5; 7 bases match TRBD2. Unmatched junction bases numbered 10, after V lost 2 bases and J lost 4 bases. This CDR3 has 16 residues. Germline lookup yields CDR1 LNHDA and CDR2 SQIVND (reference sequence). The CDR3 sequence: CASSIPPGLGTETQYF. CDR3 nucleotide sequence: TGTGCCAGTAGTATACCCCCAGGACTAGGAACAGAGACCCAGTACTTC.

The CDR3 nucleotides read TGTGCCAGCAGCGGACAGGGTCAGCATAATTCACCCCTCCACTTT. Its protein is CASSGQGQHNSPLHF. The chain uses TRBV9 and TRBJ1-6; 7 bases map to TRBD1. J gave up 5 bases and V 3 bases, and 5 bases lay outside the gene matches. Germline V gene sequence: CDR1 SGDLS, CDR2 YYNGEE. The CDR3 runs to 15 residues.

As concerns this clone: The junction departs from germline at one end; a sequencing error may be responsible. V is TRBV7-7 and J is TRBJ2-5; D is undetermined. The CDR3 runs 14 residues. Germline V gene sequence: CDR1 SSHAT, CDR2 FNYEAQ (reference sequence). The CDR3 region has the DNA TGTGCTAGCAGCTCAACAAGTTACCAAGAGACCCAGTACTTC. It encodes CASSSTSYQETQYF.

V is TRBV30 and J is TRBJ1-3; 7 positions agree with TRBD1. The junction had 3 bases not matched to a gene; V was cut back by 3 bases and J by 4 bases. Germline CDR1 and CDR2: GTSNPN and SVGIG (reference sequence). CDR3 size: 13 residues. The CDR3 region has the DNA TGTGCCTGGAGGCAGGGGGGCGGAAACACCATATATTTT. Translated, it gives CAWRQGGGNTIYF.

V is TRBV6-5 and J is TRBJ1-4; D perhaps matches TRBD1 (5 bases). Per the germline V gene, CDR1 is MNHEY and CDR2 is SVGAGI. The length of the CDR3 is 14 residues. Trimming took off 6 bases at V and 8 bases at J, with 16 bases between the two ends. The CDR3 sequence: CASSLTALREKLFF. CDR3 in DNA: TGTGCCAGCAGCTTGACAGCTTTAAGGGAAAAACTGTTTTTT.